The rows below give T cell receptor beta chains drawn from one sample of a study of shared clonotypes between healthy human individuals. Assay: immunoSEQ multiplex PCR; the TCRdb copy retains only in-frame clones and omits some. The sample carries about 2.3 million clones, approximately 93% recorded once. Sequenced input: naive CD4+ T cells from PBMCs. These receptors were obtained from a man between 18 and 35 years old in good health. Some clones in this sample may be carry-over from other donors' samples. Each CDR3 is given with its conserved first and last residue. D genes are given only for firm matches. For some rows the clone size is stated as once, few or many, or as a class when expanded; others skip it.

abundance	j_gene	d_gene	v_gene	CDR3nt	CDR3aa
NA	TRBJ2-3	TRBD2	TRBV4-1	TGCGCCAGCAGCCAAGATACCCTAGCGGGAGCCACAGATACGCAGTATTTT	CASSQDTLAGATDTQYF
NA	TRBJ1-4	NA	TRBV10-3	TGTGCCATCAGTTCCGGACGTGGTGAAAAACTGTTTTTT	CAISSGRGEKLFF
once	TRBJ2-6	NA	TRBV5-4	TGTGCCAGCAGCTACGGGAGGGGGCCTGGGGCCAACGTCCTGACTTTC	CASSYGRGPGANVLTF
NA	TRBJ1-5	TRBD1	TRBV5-1	TGCGCCAGCAGCATTGGATTGACAGGGGATCAGCCCCAGCATTTT	CASSIGLTGDQPQHF
NA	TRBJ2-3	NA	TRBV25-1	TGTGCCAGCAGTGAATCCCCTCCTATCGGTGAGCAGTATTTT	CASSESPPIGEQYF
NA	TRBJ2-1	TRBD2	TRBV4-1	TGCGCCAGCAGCCAGGCCGGGACTAGAAACAATGAGCAGTTCTTC	CASSQAGTRNNEQFF
NA	TRBJ1-1	TRBD1	TRBV2	TGTGCCAGCACGCAGGGGGCGAGCACTGAAGCTTTCTTT	CASTQGASTEAFF
NA	TRBJ1-5	NA	TRBV6-5	TGTGCCAGCAGTAACAGCAATCAGCCCCAGCATTTT	CASSNSNQPQHF
NA	TRBJ2-1	TRBD2	TRBV30	TGTGCCTGGAGTGTAGCGGGAGGGTACAATGAGCAGTTCTTC	CAWSVAGGYNEQFF
NA	TRBJ2-7	NA	TRBV28	TGTGCCAGCAGTTCCTACCTCATGGATGTCTACGAGCAGTACTTC	CASSSYLMDVYEQYF
NA	TRBJ2-3	NA	TRBV5-1	TGCGCCAGCAGTTATCCCGGACCCGCTAGCACAGATACGCAGTATTTT	CASSYPGPASTDTQYF
NA	TRBJ1-5	TRBD1	TRBV18	TGTGCCAGCTCACTCCAGGGGGGTAGCAATCAGCCCCAGCATTTT	CASSLQGGSNQPQHF
NA	TRBJ1-4	NA	TRBV6-1	TGTGCCAGCAGTGAATTTACAGGGTTCACTAATGAAAAACTGTTTTTT	CASSEFTGFTNEKLFF
NA	TRBJ1-5	NA	TRBV10-3	TGTGCCATCAGTGAGAGGTGGGATCAGCCCCAGCATTTT	CAISERWDQPQHF
once	TRBJ1-4	NA	TRBV28	TGTGCCAGCAGTTTGGTTGCAACTAATGAAAAACTGTTTTTT	CASSLVATNEKLFF
NA	TRBJ2-3	NA	TRBV5-1	TGCGCCAGCAGCTTGGCCTGGCTAGAAACAGATACGCAGTATTTT	CASSLAWLETDTQYF
NA	TRBJ1-1	NA	TRBV29-1	TGCAGCGGACAAACGAACACTGAAGCTTTCTTT	CSGQTNTEAFF
NA	TRBJ1-1	NA	TRBV27	TGTGCCAGCACCTCTAGTATGAACACTGAAGCTTTCTTT	CASTSSMNTEAFF
NA	TRBJ2-2	TRBD1	TRBV13	TGTGCCAGCAGACCGACAGGGGTGAACACCGGGGAGCTGTTTTTT	CASRPTGVNTGELFF
NA	TRBJ1-1	NA	TRBV5-1	TGCGCCAGCAGCAACCCCCAGGGAGGGGACACTGAAGCTTTCTTT	CASSNPQGGDTEAFF
NA	TRBJ2-3	TRBD2	TRBV5-4	TGTGCCAGCAGCTCTAAACTAGCGGGGACGGGGGATACGCAGTATTTT	CASSSKLAGTGDTQYF
NA	TRBJ1-6	NA	TRBV28	TGTGCCAGCAGTTTGGCTTATGGGGATTCACCCCTCCACTTT	CASSLAYGDSPLHF
NA	TRBJ1-1	NA	TRBV7-6	TGTGCCAGCAGCTTAGTAGAAGGACAGTCGACTGAAGCTTTCTTT	CASSLVEGQSTEAFF
NA	TRBJ2-2	NA	TRBV28	TGTGCCACTACCAAATTTCAGCTCGGGGAGCTGTTTTTT	CATTKFQLGELFF
NA	TRBJ2-3	NA	TRBV28	TGTGCCAGCAGTTTAGGCCCGCGAGGAGGGACAGTTATAACAGATACGCAGTATTTT	CASSLGPRGGTVITDTQYF
NA	TRBJ2-7	TRBD2	TRBV28	TGTGCCAGCAGCCCGTCCGAGGCGGGAGTATACGAGCAGTACTTC	CASSPSEAGVYEQYF
NA	TRBJ2-5	TRBD2	TRBV2	TGTGCCAGCATTTCCAGCGGGAGGGGAGAGACCCAGTACTTC	CASISSGRGETQYF
NA	TRBJ2-5	TRBD1	TRBV7-9	TGTGCCAGCAGCCGGAACAGGGGCGGAGGGACCCAGTACTTC	CASSRNRGGGTQYF
NA	TRBJ2-7	NA	TRBV18	TGTGCCAGCTCACCACCAAGCGGTACCCTCTACGAGCAGTACTTC	CASSPPSGTLYEQYF
NA	TRBJ2-3	NA	TRBV2	TGTGCCAGCAGTGTTACAGGGACGACCGGGGGGAAAAGCACAGATACGCAGTATTTT	CASSVTGTTGGKSTDTQYF
NA	TRBJ1-1	NA	TRBV5-4	TGTGCCAGCAGCAACAAGGGGCAGGAAGCTTTCTTT	CASSNKGQEAFF
few	TRBJ1-5	TRBD1	TRBV29-1	TGCAGCGCAACGACAGGGGGCAATCAGCCCCAGCATTTT	CSATTGGNQPQHF
NA	TRBJ2-3	NA	TRBV18	TGTGCCAGCTCGCCTACTAGCCAAGCTAGCACAGATACGCAGTATTTT	CASSPTSQASTDTQYF
NA	TRBJ2-3	TRBD2	TRBV9	TGTGCCAGCAGCGTGGGGACTAGCGTCGTTTACACAGATACGCAGTATTTT	CASSVGTSVVYTDTQYF
NA	TRBJ2-5	NA	TRBV19	TGTGCCAGTAGTGTGACAGGTTTGGGAAAGACCCAGTACTTC	CASSVTGLGKTQYF
NA	TRBJ2-7	TRBD2	TRBV7-2	TGTGCCAGCAGCTGGCGCGGACTAGCGGGCTTTGGGTCTGTTGACGAGCAGTACTTC	CASSWRGLAGFGSVDEQYF
NA	TRBJ1-5	NA	TRBV5-5	TGTGCCAGCAGCGCACGACAGGACCGGCCCCAGCATTTT	CASSARQDRPQHF
NA	TRBJ1-4	TRBD1	TRBV6-5	TGTGCCAGCAGCTCTTTAGGGACAGGGCTTGAAAAACTGTTTTTT	CASSSLGTGLEKLFF
NA	TRBJ1-1	NA	TRBV6-1	TGTGCCAGCAGTGACCGCGGATTGAACACTGAAGCTTTCTTT	CASSDRGLNTEAFF
once	TRBJ2-5	TRBD1	TRBV6-6	TGTGCCAGCAGACTTACGGGACAGGGAGAGACCCAGTACTTC	CASRLTGQGETQYF
NA	TRBJ2-5	NA	TRBV28	TGTGCCAGCAGTTCGGGCAGGGGTGGGGGAGAGACCCAGTACTTC	CASSSGRGGGETQYF
few	TRBJ1-5	NA	TRBV7-9	TGTGCCAGCAGCTTAACGTGGGATCAGCCCCAGCATTTT	CASSLTWDQPQHF
NA	TRBJ2-7	TRBD2	TRBV5-4	TGTGCCAGCAGCCCCCGAGTCCCGGGACTAGGCTCCTACGAGCAGTACTTC	CASSPRVPGLGSYEQYF
NA	TRBJ1-2	NA	TRBV7-6	TGTGCCAGCAGCTTAGCGGCTGGAGCTAACTATGGCTACACCTTC	CASSLAAGANYGYTF
NA	TRBJ2-5	NA	TRBV18	TGTGCCAGCTCCCCAGCGGGAGAGACCCAGTACTTC	CASSPAGETQYF
NA	TRBJ1-2	TRBD1	TRBV28	TGTGCCAGCAGTCCAGCCCAGGCCCCCGCAGGGGGCGATGGCTACACCTTC	CASSPAQAPAGGDGYTF
NA	TRBJ2-7	NA	TRBV29-1	TGCAGCGTTGGAAGGGGGGTAGTCTACGAGCAGTACTTC	CSVGRGVVYEQYF
NA	TRBJ1-1	NA	TRBV18	TGTGCCAGCTCACCACAGCGAAGCGCTGAAGCTTTCTTT	CASSPQRSAEAFF
NA	TRBJ2-3	TRBD2	TRBV11-3	TGTGCCAGCAGCCGGGGACTAGCGGGAGCGGGAGATACGCAGTATTTT	CASSRGLAGAGDTQYF
NA	TRBJ2-5	NA	TRBV28	TGTGCCATCCGGAGGGAGACCCAGTACTTC	CAIRRETQYF